These T cell receptor beta chains were read from a single sample in a study of OX40 agonist ivuxolimab in advanced cancers. The method was immunoSEQ multiplex PCR; TCRdb's version includes in-frame clones alone and lacks a portion of them. The sample lists tens of thousands of clones, approximately 82% occurring once. The specimen comprised CD4+ or CD8+ T cells sorted from blood, sampled in a trial of the OX40 agonist ivuxolimab. The receptors shown here come from an adult with an advanced solid tumor such as melanoma, head and neck, liver or kidney cancer. CDR3s include the opening cysteine and the closing phenylalanine or tryptophan. D genes are given only for firm matches. Where a row states a size, it is once, few, many or the class of an expanded clone; other rows omit it.

NA	TRBV6-1	TRBJ1-1	NA	TGTGCCAGCAGTGGGCAGTGGGGCACTGAAGCTTTCTTT	CASSGQWGTEAFF
TRBD2	TRBV11-2	TRBJ2-1	NA	TGTGCCAGCACCCTTGATACTAGCGGGAGTCGGAATGAGCAGTTCTTC	CASTLDTSGSRNEQFF
NA	TRBV30	TRBJ2-7	NA	TGTGCCTGGAACGCAGGTACCTACGAGCAGTACTTC	CAWNAGTYEQYF
NA	TRBV4-1	TRBJ2-1	once	TGCGCCAGCAGCCAAGTGGCGGAGTATTACAATGAGCAGTTCTTC	CASSQVAEYYNEQFF
TRBD1	TRBV5-1	TRBJ1-5	NA	TGCGCCAGCAGCCAGGGAGGGGGCCTCAATCAGCCCCAGCATTTT	CASSQGGGLNQPQHF
NA	TRBV6-1	TRBJ1-3	NA	TGTGCCAGCACCGGGTTCTCTGGAAACACCATATATTTT	CASTGFSGNTIYF
NA	TRBV28	TRBJ2-7	NA	TGTGCCAGCAGTTTGATTGGGACCTCCTACGAGCAGTACTTC	CASSLIGTSYEQYF
NA	TRBV4-1	TRBJ1-6	NA	TGCGCCAGCAGCCGAGGGGGAGGTAGGGGCAGATATTCACCCCTCCACTTT	CASSRGGGRGRYSPLHF
NA	TRBV28	TRBJ2-7	NA	TGTGCCACCTCCTGGGGCGAGCAGTACTTC	CATSWGEQYF
NA	TRBV15	TRBJ2-3	NA	TGTGCCACCAGCACCGGGTCAGATACGCAGTATTTT	CATSTGSDTQYF
NA	TRBV5-4	TRBJ2-3	NA	TGTGCCAGCAGCTTGGCAGCTAGCACAGATACGCAGTATTTT	CASSLAASTDTQYF
NA	TRBV9	TRBJ1-1	NA	TGTGCCAGCAGCGTCGCGTTACGAACTGAAGCTTTCTTT	CASSVALRTEAFF
NA	TRBV7-6	TRBJ1-1	NA	TGTGCCAGCAGCGCACCCCAGGGAACTGAAGCTTTCTTT	CASSAPQGTEAFF
TRBD1	TRBV19	TRBJ1-4	NA	TGTGCCACCGGAAGGACAGGGGGGCGATCGGGGCTAGGTGAAAAACTGTTTTTT	CATGRTGGRSGLGEKLFF
NA	TRBV7-9	TRBJ2-7	NA	TGTGCCAGCAGCTTAGGCAGCGGGTTCGTGTACTTC	CASSLGSGFVYF
TRBD2	TRBV7-9	TRBJ2-1	NA	TGTGCCAGCAGCTTACCGGGACTAGCGGGAAATGGGCCCTACAATGAGCAGTTCTTC	CASSLPGLAGNGPYNEQFF
TRBD2	TRBV6-1	TRBJ2-3	NA	TGTGCCAGCAGTGATAGCGGGGGGGAGACAGATACGCAGTATTTT	CASSDSGGETDTQYF
TRBD2	TRBV6-6	TRBJ2-7	once	TGTGCCAGCAGTTACGGGCAAAGCGGGGGGCCCTACGAGCAGTACTTC	CASSYGQSGGPYEQYF